The next 15 T cell receptor beta chains were all read from a single sample in a study of Ad26.COV2.S vaccination and SARS-CoV-2 variants. The assay was immunoSEQ multiplex PCR, and TCRdb's table has in-frame clones only and misses some. Of about 460,000 clones in the sample, 70% to 90% were seen once. Treatment denoted: around 19 received Ad26.COV2.S at low or high dose, single or two shots; 5 received placebo; per-sample allocation not given. The samples were gathered on day 63 after the first injection of vaccine or placebo. The sequencing here drew on peripheral blood, taken in a trial of Ad26.COV2.S vaccine versus placebo. The receptors shown here come from a person between 18 and 65 years old who received the Ad26.COV2.S COVID-19 vaccine or a placebo.

This clone came up once. The J gene is TRBJ1-1, the V gene TRBV5-1; D is unresolved. Germline V lookup: CDR1 SGHRS, CDR2 YFSETQ. The CDR3 has 13 amino acids. The V and J ends lost 3 bases and 1 base respectively, with 7 bases between them. The CDR3 nucleotides read TGCGCCAGCAGCTGGGAGCGGAACACTGAAGCTTTCTTT. Its translation is CASSWERNTEAFF.

The CDR3: CSVVGLAENEQFF. In DNA form, the CDR3 reads TGCAGCGTTGTAGGACTAGCGGAAAATGAGCAGTTCTTC. The chain links TRBV29-1 to TRBJ2-1, with 10 bases that match TRBD2. CDR1 is SQVTM and CDR2 is ANQGSEA in the germline V gene. The ends lost 4 bases at V and 7 bases at J; junction bases unmatched: 4. CDR3 length equals 13 residues.

The chain carries TRBV30 and TRBJ1-2; D not resolved. The ends were cut back, 1 base at V and 4 bases at J, with 7 bases in the middle. Germline CDR1 reads GTSNPN; CDR2 reads SVGIG (reference sequence). This CDR3 comprises 12 residues. CDR3 coding DNA: TGTGCCTGGAGTGCCACCGGCTATGGCTACACCTTC. It specifies CAWSATGYGYTF.

V usage is TRBV4-1 and J usage is TRBJ1-4; tentative D call: TRBD1 (6 bases). V was trimmed by 1 base and J by 7 bases, leaving 16 bases between them. CDR3 size: 16 residues. The germline CDR1 and CDR2 sequences are MGHRA and YSYEKL. The CDR3 region is CASSQGWGTTFEKLFF. CDR3 nucleotide sequence: TGCGCCAGCAGCCAAGGGTGGGGGACAACTTTTGAAAAACTGTTTTTT.

Turning to this clone: The same CDR3 can be traced to other DNA sequences in this sample. The rearrangement joins TRBV9 to TRBJ2-2, with 8 bases aligning to TRBD1. The trim removed 0 bases at V and 2 bases at J, leaving 3 bases unmatched. The CDR3 length is 16 residues. Per germline, CDR1 SGDLS and CDR2 YYNGEE. CDR3 DNA sequence: TGTGCCAGCAGCGTAGGCCCAGGGGGCAACACCGGGGAGCTGTTTTTT. Translated, it gives CASSVGPGGNTGELFF.

The chain uses TRBV11-2 and TRBJ2-7, with unresolved D. Between the trimmed V and J ends, which lost 4 bases and 3 bases, there was a span of 4 bases. CDR3 length equals 11 residues. Germline V gene data show CDR1 as SGHAT and CDR2 as FQNNGV. CDR3 loop: CASSSNYEQYF. Here the CDR3 DNA reads TGTGCCAGCAGCTCAAACTACGAGCAGTACTTC.

The V call is TRBV7-2, the J call TRBJ1-6, with a possible D match to TRBD1 (5 bases). V was trimmed by 5 bases and J by 4 bases, leaving 15 bases between them. The CDR3 spans 16 residues. Germline CDR1 SGHTA, CDR2 FQGNSA. DNA for the CDR3: TGTGCCAGCAGCCCGCGGCCGGGGGATTATAATTCACCCCTCCACTTT. Translating it yields CASSPRPGDYNSPLHF.

CDR3 coding DNA: TGCAGCGTTGAAGATCTAGCGACCAACACCGGGGAGCTGTTTTTT. It specifies CSVEDLATNTGELFF. The chain employs TRBV29-1 and TRBJ2-2, with D possibly being TRBD2 (6 bases). The V end was cut by 0 bases, the J end by 2 bases, with 10 bases between. This CDR3 comprises 15 residues. CDR1 and CDR2 (germline): SQVTM, ANQGSEA.

V is TRBV6-5 and J is TRBJ2-7, with 9 bases that match TRBD1. CDR1 MNHEY and CDR2 SVGAGI come from the germline V gene. The J segment lost 4 bases and the V segment lost 2 bases, leaving 6 bases of the junction unmatched. The CDR3 runs to 15 residues. CDR3 amino acids: CASSYPGTGLYEQYF. As DNA, the CDR3 is TGTGCCAGCAGTTACCCCGGGACAGGGCTATACGAGCAGTACTTC.

The chain combines TRBV7-9 with TRBJ1-5; tentatively, D is TRBD1 (6 bases). V lost 4 bases, J lost 4 bases, and 8 bases lay in between. The CDR3 has 13 residues. Germline CDR1 SEHNR, CDR2 FQNEAQ (reference sequence). As DNA, the CDR3 is TGTGCCAGCAGCTCTACAGGGAATCAGCCCCAGCATTTT. Translating it yields CASSSTGNQPQHF.

The chain joins TRBV27 to TRBJ2-3, with unresolved D. Per the germline V gene, CDR1 is MNHEY and CDR2 is SMNVEV (reference sequence). The CDR3 is made up of 14 amino acids. V was trimmed by 6 bases and J by 7 bases, leaving 17 bases between them. The CDR3 sequence: CASSLGLGYNTQYF. For the CDR3, the DNA is TGTGCCAGCAGCCTAGGTCTGGGGTACAATACGCAGTATTTT.

The gene calls are TRBV6-5 and TRBJ1-2; D unclear. The CDR3 is 13 amino acids. The germline V gene has CDR1 MNHEY and CDR2 SVGAGI. Trimming shortened V by 8 bases and J by 8 bases, and 18 bases separated the two germline ends. The CDR3 coding sequence is TGTGCCAGCGGCCCCGGGAGTCCAAGGGGCTACACCTTC. Translation gives CASGPGSPRGYTF.

The chain is built from TRBV5-1 and TRBJ2-3; TRBD2 matches 10 bases. The CDR3 contains 16 residues. The V gene's germline CDR1 is SGHRS and CDR2 YFSETQ. The junction had 6 bases not matched to a gene; V was cut back by 0 bases and J by 5 bases. The CDR3 region is CASSLVLAGVGDTQYF. As DNA, the CDR3 is TGCGCCAGCAGCTTGGTTCTAGCGGGAGTGGGAGATACGCAGTATTTT.

The V gene is TRBV6-6, the J gene TRBJ2-7, with a weak D call TRBD1 (5 bases). The CDR3 loop spans 12 amino acids. The germline CDR1 and CDR2 sequences are MNHNY and SVGAGI (reference sequence). The V gene lost 11 bases and the J gene lost 0 bases, with 11 bases spanning the gap. In DNA form, the CDR3 reads TGTGCCTGTCGAAGGGGCTCCTACGAGCAGTACTTC. This gives the protein CACRRGSYEQYF.

The chain combines TRBV28 with TRBJ2-5; D is unclear. The V and J ends lost 6 bases and 2 bases respectively, with 13 bases between them. The CDR3 has 14 amino acids. CDR1 is MDHEN and CDR2 is SYDVKM in the germline V gene. This CDR3 is CASRSSRIQETQYF. For the CDR3, the DNA is TGTGCCAGCAGAAGTAGTCGGATACAAGAGACCCAGTACTTC.